This passage covers 13 T cell receptor beta chains from one sample sequenced in a study of technical replicates of blood from a few donors. TCRdb keeps only in-frame clones here, not all; method: immunoSEQ multiplex PCR. The sample lists about 80,000 clones, approximately 91% seen once, with 0.35% to 0.45% in the top ten. Sample: T cells isolated from PBMCs. All receptors come from a human donor in good health.

The V call is TRBV2, the J call TRBJ2-7, with TRBD2 as a possible D gene (5 bases). Trimming removed 5 bases from V and 5 bases from J, with 19 bases in between. Germline V CDR1 and CDR2: SNHLY, FYNNEI. The CDR3 is 15 residues long. CDR3 sequence (DNA): TGTGCCAGCAGTATGCTACTAGGGCTCATCGACGAGCAGTACTTC. This translates into CASSMLLGLIDEQYF.

The table lists this clone with a count of one. The chain links TRBV4-2 to TRBJ2-5, with 12 bases aligning to TRBD1. The CDR3 has 16 residues. CDR1 and CDR2 from the germline V gene are LGHNA and YNFKEQ. V dropped 1 base and J dropped 5; count of bases not matched to a gene: 5. DNA of the CDR3: TGTGCCAGCAGCCAAGTATCCGGGACAGGGGGCGAGACCCAGTACTTC. This translates into CASSQVSGTGGETQYF.

The J gene is TRBJ2-5, the V gene TRBV11-2, with D maybe TRBD1 (5 bases). Germline-derived CDR1 and CDR2 are SGHAT and FQNNGV. V was pared by 5 bases and J by 7 bases, with 14 bases between. This CDR3 region has 13 residues. The CDR3 region has the DNA TGTGCCAGCAGCCGAGCAGGGTTGGGGACCCAGTACTTC. It is translated as CASSRAGLGTQYF.

This clone was seen once. The chain links TRBV5-1 to TRBJ2-7; TRBD2 agrees at 14 bases. This CDR3 has 19 residues. The junction had 11 bases not matched to a gene; V was cut back by 0 bases and J by 3 bases. In germline, CDR1 is SGHRS, CDR2 YFSETQ. The CDR3 DNA reads TGCGCCAGCAGCTTGGGTGGGACTAGCGGGAGAGGGGTTTTCTACGAGCAGTACTTC. It translates to CASSLGGTSGRGVFYEQYF.

This clone appeared a few times. The rearrangement links TRBV19 to TRBJ1-2; D unresolved. The length of the CDR3 is 12 residues. Germline V lookup: CDR1 LNHDA, CDR2 SQIVND (reference sequence). Trimming shortened V by 5 bases and J by 8 bases, and 12 bases separated the two germline ends. DNA of the CDR3: TGTGCCAGTAGTCTCCGACTCGAGGGCTACACCTTC. This translates into CASSLRLEGYTF.

The count of this clone is one. This rearrangement joins TRBV30 to TRBJ1-5; D is unclear. Per germline, CDR1 GTSNPN and CDR2 SVGIG (reference sequence). V dropped 1 base and J dropped 9 bases, with 10 bases sitting between them. This CDR3 contains 12 residues. The CDR3 region has the DNA TGTGCCTGGAGTGCACCACGGGGGCCCCAGCATTTT. It translates to CAWSAPRGPQHF.

V is TRBV6-1 and J is TRBJ2-3; a possible D gene is TRBD1 (6 bases). This CDR3 comprises 14 residues. The germline V gene has CDR1 MNHNS and CDR2 SASEGT. V shed 6 bases and J shed 2 bases, with 12 bases lying between them. The CDR3 reads CASREQGITDTQYF. In DNA, the CDR3 is TGTGCCAGCAGGGAACAGGGTATCACAGATACGCAGTATTTT.

V usage is TRBV18 and J usage is TRBJ1-4; the D gene is possibly TRBD1 (6 bases). The V end lost 3 bases, the J end lost 0 bases, and 14 bases lay between the germline ends. This CDR3 comprises 17 residues. CDR1 is KGHSH, CDR2 LQKENI, per germline. The CDR3 is CASSPLQGSATNEKLFF. The CDR3 DNA sequence: TGTGCCAGCTCACCTCTACAGGGTAGTGCAACTAATGAAAAACTGTTTTTT.

Concerning this clone: Different DNA sequences within this sample yield the same CDR3. This chain connects TRBV19 to TRBJ2-7; 12 bases are a match to TRBD1. The trim removed 9 bases at V and 4 bases at J, leaving 4 bases unmatched. Germline values: CDR1 LNHDA, CDR2 SQIVND (reference sequence). The CDR3 loop spans 13 amino acids. The CDR3 bases are TGTGCCAGCAAGGGACAGGGGGCTTACGAGCAGTACTTC. It is translated as CASKGQGAYEQYF.

CDR3 sequence: CASSFSGGTEKLFF. For the CDR3, the DNA is TGTGCCAGCAGTTTTTCAGGGGGTACTGAAAAACTGTTTTTT. This rearrangement joins TRBV27 to TRBJ1-4; 7 nucleotides align to TRBD1. V was clipped by 3 bases and J by 7 bases; unmatched bases: 5. The germline CDR1 and CDR2 sequences are MNHEY and SMNVEV (reference sequence). The CDR3 contains 14 residues.

The rearrangement links TRBV27 to TRBJ1-3, with a tentative D call TRBD1 (5 bases). The CDR3 spans 15 residues. Trimming pared 5 bases from V and 4 bases from J, leaving 15 bases between. CDR1 and CDR2 (germline): MNHEY, SMNVEV (reference sequence). The DNA of the CDR3 is TGTGCCAGCAGTCTCTCTCGACAGAGGGGAAACACCATATATTTT. It translates to CASSLSRQRGNTIYF.

The rearrangement uses TRBV28 and TRBJ2-7, with a possible D match to TRBD2 (7 bases). V lost 10 bases and J 3 bases, leaving 13 bases between the germline ends. Germline V gene lookup returns CDR1 MDHEN and CDR2 SYDVKM. The CDR3 is made up of 12 amino acids. The chain's CDR3 is CATGEGDYEQYF. For the CDR3, the DNA is TGTGCCACAGGGGAGGGGGACTACGAGCAGTACTTC.

This rearrangement joins TRBV5-4 to TRBJ2-5; D is possibly TRBD2 (5 bases). Trimming removed 0 bases at V and 7 bases at J, with 13 bases between. This CDR3 region has 14 residues. Germline V lookup: CDR1 SGHNT, CDR2 YYREEE (reference sequence). As DNA, the CDR3 is TGTGCCAGCAGCTTGGTGGGAGCCGGGGTGACCCAGTACTTC. Residues: CASSLVGAGVTQYF.